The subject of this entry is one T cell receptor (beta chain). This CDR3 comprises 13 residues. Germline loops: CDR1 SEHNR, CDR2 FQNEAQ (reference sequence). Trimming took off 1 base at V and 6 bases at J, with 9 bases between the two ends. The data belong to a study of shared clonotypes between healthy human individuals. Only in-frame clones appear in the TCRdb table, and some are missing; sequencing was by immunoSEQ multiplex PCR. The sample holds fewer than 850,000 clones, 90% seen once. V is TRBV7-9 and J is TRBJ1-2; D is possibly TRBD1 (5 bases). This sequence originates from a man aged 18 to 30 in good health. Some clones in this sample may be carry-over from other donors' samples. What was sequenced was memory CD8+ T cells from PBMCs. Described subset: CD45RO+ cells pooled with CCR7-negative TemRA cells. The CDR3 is CASSLGDGNGYTF. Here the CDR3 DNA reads TGTGCCAGCAGCTTAGGGGACGGGAATGGCTACACCTTC.